A selection of T cell receptor beta chains follows, all from one sample in a study of blood T cell repertoires in COVID-19. TCRdb's table, derived via immunoSEQ multiplex PCR, lists solely in-frame clones and lacks some. The repertoire includes about 50,000 clones, about 80% of them detected once, and under 30% sits in the top ten. The sample taken for sequencing was peripheral blood. These receptors all come from a man between 65 and 85 years old with acute or convalescent COVID-19. CDR3s include the opening cysteine and the closing phenylalanine or tryptophan.

v_gene: TRBV6-5; CDR3aa: CASRTTGRAFHGYTF
v_gene: TRBV6-1; CDR3aa: CASSGWRQGADYGYTF
v_gene: TRBV30; CDR3aa: CAWTPGTQSAFF
v_gene: TRBV19; CDR3aa: CASSINSNSPLHF
v_gene: TRBV4-1; CDR3aa: CASSQAPGYTGELFF
v_gene: TRBV18; CDR3aa: CASSPGQGAEAFF
v_gene: TRBV5-6; CDR3aa: CASSYTGGAETQYF
v_gene: TRBV19; CDR3aa: CASRTGTEEGGYTF
v_gene: TRBV19; CDR3aa: CASSIVAGGYEQYF
v_gene: TRBV24-1; CDR3aa: CATDRGRGNQPQHF
v_gene: TRBV23-1; CDR3aa: CASRRPQGVRETQYF
v_gene: TRBV28; CDR3aa: CASSPTSSGANVLTF
v_gene: TRBV5-4; CDR3aa: CASSLDGQAYGYTF
v_gene: TRBV2; CDR3aa: CASTLAGGRGEQFF
v_gene: TRBV7-9; CDR3aa: CASSLPGRGGELFF
v_gene: TRBV10-3; CDR3aa: CAISERDRVYGYTF
v_gene: TRBV6-2/TRBV6-3; CDR3aa: CASSSRGTYNSPLHF
v_gene: TRBV28; CDR3aa: CASSLSGSPLHF
v_gene: TRBV7-2; CDR3aa: CASSFQGQETQYF
v_gene: TRBV5-1; CDR3aa: CASGLAGGRVQYF
v_gene: TRBV7-2; CDR3aa: CASSRSSTDTQYF
v_gene: TRBV2; CDR3aa: CASPNLRETNYGYTF